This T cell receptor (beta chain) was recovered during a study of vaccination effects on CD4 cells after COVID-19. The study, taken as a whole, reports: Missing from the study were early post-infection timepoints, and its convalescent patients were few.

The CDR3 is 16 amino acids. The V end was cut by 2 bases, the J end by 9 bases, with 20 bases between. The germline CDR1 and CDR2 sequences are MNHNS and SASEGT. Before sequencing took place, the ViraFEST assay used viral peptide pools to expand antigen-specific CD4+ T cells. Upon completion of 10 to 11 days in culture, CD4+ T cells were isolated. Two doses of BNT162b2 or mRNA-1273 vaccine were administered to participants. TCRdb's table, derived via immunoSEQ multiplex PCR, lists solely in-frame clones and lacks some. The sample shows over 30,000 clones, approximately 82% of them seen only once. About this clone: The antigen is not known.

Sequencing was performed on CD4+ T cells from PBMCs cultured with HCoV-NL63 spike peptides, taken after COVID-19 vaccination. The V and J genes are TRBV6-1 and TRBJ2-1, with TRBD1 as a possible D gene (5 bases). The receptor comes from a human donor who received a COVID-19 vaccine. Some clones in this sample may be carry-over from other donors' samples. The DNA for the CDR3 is TGTGCCAGCAGTGAAAATTTAGGGGTCGTCCGGAGTGAGCAGTTCTTC. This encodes CASSENLGVVRSEQFF.